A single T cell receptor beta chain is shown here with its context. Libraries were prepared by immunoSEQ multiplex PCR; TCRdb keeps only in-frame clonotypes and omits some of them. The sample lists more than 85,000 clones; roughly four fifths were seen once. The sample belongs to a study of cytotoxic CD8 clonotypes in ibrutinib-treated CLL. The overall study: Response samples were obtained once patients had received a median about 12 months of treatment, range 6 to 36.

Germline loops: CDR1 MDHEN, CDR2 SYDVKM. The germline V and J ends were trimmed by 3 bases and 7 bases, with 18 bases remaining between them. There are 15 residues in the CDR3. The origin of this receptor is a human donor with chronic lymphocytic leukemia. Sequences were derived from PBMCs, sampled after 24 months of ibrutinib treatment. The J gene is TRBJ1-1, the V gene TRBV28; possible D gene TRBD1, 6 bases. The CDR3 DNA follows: TGTGCCAGCAGTTTGGCCAGGACAGCAAGGAATGAAGCTTTCTTT. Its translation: CASSLARTARNEAFF. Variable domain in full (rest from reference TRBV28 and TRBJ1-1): DVKVTQSSRYLVKRTGEKVFLECVQDMDHENMFWYRQDPGLGLRLIYFSYDVKMKEKGDIPEGYSVSREKKERFSLILESASTNQTSMYLCASSLARTARNEAFFGQGTRLTVV.